The clone carrying this T cell receptor (beta chain) was recorded a few times. Here the gene names and germline are mouse. The CDR3 end is not reached by the read, which stops 4 residues before it; the germline J gene fills it in. The sample belongs to a study of CD8+ T cells in alopecia areata. As the sequencing template, cDNA was produced by extracting RNA and reverse transcribing it. TCRdb's copy holds only in-frame clones and misses some; the assay was immunoSEQ multiplex PCR. This sample carries about 270,000 clones, none of them present only once. Scientists pooled cutaneous lymph node cells and sorted them on CD4, CD8alpha, NKG2D, NKG2ACE and other markers. Germline CDR1 reads NSHNY; CDR2 reads SYGAGN. CDR3 length equals 15 residues.

The genes are TRBV13-1 and TRBJ2-5; TRBD1 matches 10 bases. The receptor was derived from a C3H/HeJ mouse with alopecia areata. MHC haplotype here: H2-k. Source material: CD4+ T cells sorted from a lymph node. Incomplete CDR3 DNA: TGTGCCAGCAGTGACCGGGACAGGGGACGAGAC. Its translation: CASSDRDRGRD. The whole CDR3 region reads CASSDRDRGRDTQYF.